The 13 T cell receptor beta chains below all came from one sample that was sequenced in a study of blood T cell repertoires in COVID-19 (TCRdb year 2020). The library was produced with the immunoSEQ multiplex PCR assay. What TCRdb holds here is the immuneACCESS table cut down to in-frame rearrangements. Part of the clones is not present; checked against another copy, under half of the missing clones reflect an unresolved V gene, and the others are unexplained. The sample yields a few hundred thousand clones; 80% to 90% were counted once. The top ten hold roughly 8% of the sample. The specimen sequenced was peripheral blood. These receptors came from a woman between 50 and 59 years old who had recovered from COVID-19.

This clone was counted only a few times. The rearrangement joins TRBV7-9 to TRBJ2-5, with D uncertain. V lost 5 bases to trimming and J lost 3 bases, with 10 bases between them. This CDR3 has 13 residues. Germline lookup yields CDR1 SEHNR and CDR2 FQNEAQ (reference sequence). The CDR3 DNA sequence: TGTGCCAGCAGCGCCCCGTCGGAAGAGACCCAGTACTTC. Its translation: CASSAPSEETQYF.

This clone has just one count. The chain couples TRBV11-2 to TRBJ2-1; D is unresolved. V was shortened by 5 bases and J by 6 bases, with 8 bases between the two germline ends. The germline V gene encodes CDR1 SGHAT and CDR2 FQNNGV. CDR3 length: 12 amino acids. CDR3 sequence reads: CASSLNSNEQFF. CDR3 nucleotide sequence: TGTGCCAGCAGCCTTAACAGCAATGAGCAGTTCTTC. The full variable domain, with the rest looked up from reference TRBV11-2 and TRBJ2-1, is EAGVAQSPRYKIIEKRQSVAFWCNPISGHATLYWYQQILGQGPKLLIQFQNNGVVDDSQLPKDRFSAERLKGVDSTLKIQPAKLEDSAVYLCASSLNSNEQFFGPGTRLTVL.

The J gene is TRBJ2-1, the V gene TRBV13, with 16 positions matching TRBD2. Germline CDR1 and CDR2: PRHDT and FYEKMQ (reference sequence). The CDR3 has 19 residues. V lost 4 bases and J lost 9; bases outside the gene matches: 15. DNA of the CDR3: TGTGCCAGCAGCTCTGCGGGACTAGCGGGAGGGCCACGTTTTAGTGAGCAGTTCTTC. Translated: CASSSAGLAGGPRFSEQFF.

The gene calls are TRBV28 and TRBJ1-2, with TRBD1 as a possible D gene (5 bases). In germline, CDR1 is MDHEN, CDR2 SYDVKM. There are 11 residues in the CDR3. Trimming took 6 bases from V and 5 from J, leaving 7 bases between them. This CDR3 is CASRGHYGYTF. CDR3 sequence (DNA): TGTGCCAGCAGAGGACATTATGGCTACACCTTC.

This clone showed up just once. In nucleotides, the CDR3 is TGTGCCAGCACCAGGACAGGGGGAAACTATGGCTACACCTTC. Encoded protein: CASTRTGGNYGYTF. The chain has TRBV7-9 and TRBJ1-2; the match to TRBD1 covers 10 bases. Germline lookup yields CDR1 SEHNR and CDR2 FQNEAQ (reference sequence). With V trimmed by 7 bases and J by 2 bases, 4 bases remained unmatched. The CDR3 is 14 amino acids.

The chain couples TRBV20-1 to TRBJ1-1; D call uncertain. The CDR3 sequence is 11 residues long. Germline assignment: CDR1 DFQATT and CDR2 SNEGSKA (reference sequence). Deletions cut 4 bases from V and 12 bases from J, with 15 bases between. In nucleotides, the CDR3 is TGCAGTGCTATCTATGGGCCGACACCTTTCTTT. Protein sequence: CSAIYGPTPFF.

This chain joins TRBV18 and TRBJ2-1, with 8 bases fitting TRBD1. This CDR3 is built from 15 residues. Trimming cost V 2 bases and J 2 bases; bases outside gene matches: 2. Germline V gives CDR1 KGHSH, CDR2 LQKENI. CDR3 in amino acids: CASSPGQGPYNEQFF. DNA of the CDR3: TGTGCCAGCTCACCAGGACAGGGACCCTACAATGAGCAGTTCTTC.

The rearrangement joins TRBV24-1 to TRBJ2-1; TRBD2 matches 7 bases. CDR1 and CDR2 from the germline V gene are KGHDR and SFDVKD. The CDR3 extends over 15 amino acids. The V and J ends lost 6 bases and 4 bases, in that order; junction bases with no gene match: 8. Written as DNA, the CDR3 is TGTGCCACCAGTACGTCTAGCGGTAGATACAATGAGCAGTTCTTC. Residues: CATSTSSGRYNEQFF.

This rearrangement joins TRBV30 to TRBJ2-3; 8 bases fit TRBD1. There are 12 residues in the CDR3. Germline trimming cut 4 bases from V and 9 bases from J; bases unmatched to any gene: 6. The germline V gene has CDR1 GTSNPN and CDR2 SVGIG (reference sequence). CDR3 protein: CAWTQGARTQYF. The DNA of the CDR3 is TGTGCCTGGACCCAGGGGGCGCGAACGCAGTATTTT.

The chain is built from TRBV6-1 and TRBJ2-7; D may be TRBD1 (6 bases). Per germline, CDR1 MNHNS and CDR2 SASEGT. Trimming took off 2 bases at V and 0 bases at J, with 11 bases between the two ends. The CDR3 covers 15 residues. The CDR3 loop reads CASSEIGQYSYEQYF. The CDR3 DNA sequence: TGTGCCAGCAGTGAAATAGGACAGTACTCCTACGAGCAGTACTTC.

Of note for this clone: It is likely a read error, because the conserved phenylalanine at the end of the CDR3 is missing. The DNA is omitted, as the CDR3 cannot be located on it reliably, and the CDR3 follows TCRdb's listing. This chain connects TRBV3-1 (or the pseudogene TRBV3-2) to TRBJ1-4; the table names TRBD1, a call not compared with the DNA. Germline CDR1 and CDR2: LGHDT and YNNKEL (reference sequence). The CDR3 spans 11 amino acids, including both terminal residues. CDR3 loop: CASSQEDREVL.

CDR3 amino acids: CAWNRDYSTDTQYF. DNA of the CDR3: TGTGCCTGGAACCGGGACTATAGCACAGATACGCAGTATTTT. The chain combines TRBV30 with TRBJ2-3, with TRBD2 matching 7 bases. V lost 4 bases, J lost 0 bases, and 4 bases stayed unmatched. The V gene's germline CDR1 is GTSNPN and CDR2 SVGIG (reference sequence). The CDR3 length is 14 residues.

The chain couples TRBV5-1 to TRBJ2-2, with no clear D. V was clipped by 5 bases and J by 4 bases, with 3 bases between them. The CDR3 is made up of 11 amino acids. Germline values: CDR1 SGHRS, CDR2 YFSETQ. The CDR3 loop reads CASRATGELFF. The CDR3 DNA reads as TGCGCCAGCAGGGCCACCGGGGAGCTGTTTTTT.